This TCR beta chain was retrieved from a study of OX40 agonist ivuxolimab in advanced cancers. Across the study: Administration of intravenous ivuxolimab to patients occurred every 2 weeks at 0.01 to 10 mg/kg. Prior anti-PD-1, anti-PD-L1 or anti-CTLA-4 therapy was allowed; around 40% had some. Patients were over 65% male with ages roughly 23 to 79, mean 60.

CDR1 and CDR2 (germline): SGDLS, YYNGEE. This CDR3 has 17 residues. The V end lost 0 bases, the J end lost 0 bases, and 13 bases lay between the germline ends. On this clone: The antigen is undetermined.

Study-wide findings and caveats: At doses 0.1 to 3.0 mg/kg, CD4+ and CD8+ clones expanded.

Data came from immunoSEQ multiplex PCR; TCRdb stores just in-frame clones and leaves some out. This table holds tens of thousands of clones, about 93% found once. This specimen was CD4+ or CD8+ T cells sorted from blood, taken in a trial of the OX40 agonist ivuxolimab. V gene TRBV9 combines with J gene TRBJ2-1; a possible D gene is TRBD1 (6 bases). This receptor was obtained from an adult with an advanced solid tumor such as melanoma, head and neck, liver or kidney cancer. The chain's CDR3 is CASSVVPADSSYNEQFF. CDR3 in DNA: TGTGCCAGCAGCGTAGTTCCAGCGGACAGCTCCTACAATGAGCAGTTCTTC.